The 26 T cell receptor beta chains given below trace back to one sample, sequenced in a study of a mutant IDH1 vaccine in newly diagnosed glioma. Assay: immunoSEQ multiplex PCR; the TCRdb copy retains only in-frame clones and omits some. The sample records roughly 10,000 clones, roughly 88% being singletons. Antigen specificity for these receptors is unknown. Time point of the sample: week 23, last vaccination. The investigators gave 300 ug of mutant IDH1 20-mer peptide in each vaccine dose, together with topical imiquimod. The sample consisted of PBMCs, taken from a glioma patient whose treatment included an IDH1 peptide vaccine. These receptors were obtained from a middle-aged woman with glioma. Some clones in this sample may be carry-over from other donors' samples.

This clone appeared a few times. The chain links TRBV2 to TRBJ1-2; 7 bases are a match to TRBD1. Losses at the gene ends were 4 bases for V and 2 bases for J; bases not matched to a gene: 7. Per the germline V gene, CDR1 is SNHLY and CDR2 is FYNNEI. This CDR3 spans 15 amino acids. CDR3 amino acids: CASSGAGGKNYGYTF. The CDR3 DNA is TGTGCCAGCAGTGGGGCAGGGGGAAAAAACTATGGCTACACCTTC. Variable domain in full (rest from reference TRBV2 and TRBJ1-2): EPEVTQTPSHQVTQMGQEVILRCVPISNHLYFYWYRQILGQKVEFLVSFYNNEISEKSEIFDDQFSVERPDGSNFTLKIRSTKLEDSAMYFCASSGAGGKNYGYTFGSGTRLTVV.

The CDR3 spells CASSTPHRGLTIYF. The CDR3 DNA is TGCGCCAGCAGTACCCCCCACAGGGGACTCACCATATATTTT. V is TRBV10-1 and J is TRBJ1-3, with 7 nucleotides matching TRBD1. After removal of 5 bases from V and 9 bases from J, the junction contained 10 bases not matched to a gene. In germline, CDR1 is WNHNN, CDR2 SYGVQD (reference sequence). CDR3 size: 14 residues.

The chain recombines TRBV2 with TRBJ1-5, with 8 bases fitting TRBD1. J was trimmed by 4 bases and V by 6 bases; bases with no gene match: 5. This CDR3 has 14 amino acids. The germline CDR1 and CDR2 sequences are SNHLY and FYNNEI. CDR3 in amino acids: CASSLDRGNQPQHF. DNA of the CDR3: TGTGCCAGCAGCCTCGACAGGGGTAATCAGCCCCAGCATTTT.

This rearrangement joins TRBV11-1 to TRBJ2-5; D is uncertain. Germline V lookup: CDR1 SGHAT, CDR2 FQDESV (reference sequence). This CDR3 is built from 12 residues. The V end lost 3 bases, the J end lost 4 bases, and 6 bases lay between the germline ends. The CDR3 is CASSFDVETQYF. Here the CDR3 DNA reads TGTGCCAGCAGCTTCGATGTAGAGACCCAGTACTTC.

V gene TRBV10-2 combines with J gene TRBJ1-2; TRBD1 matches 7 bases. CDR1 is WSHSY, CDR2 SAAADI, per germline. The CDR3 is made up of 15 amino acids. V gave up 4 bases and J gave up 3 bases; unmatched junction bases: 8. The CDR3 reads CASSGWNRGDYGYTF. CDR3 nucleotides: TGCGCCAGCAGTGGATGGAACAGGGGAGACTATGGCTACACCTTC.

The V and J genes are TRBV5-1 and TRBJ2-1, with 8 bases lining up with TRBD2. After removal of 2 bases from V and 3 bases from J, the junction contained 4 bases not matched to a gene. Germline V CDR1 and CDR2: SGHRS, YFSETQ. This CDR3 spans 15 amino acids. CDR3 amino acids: CASSLSRGGYNEQFF. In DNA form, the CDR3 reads TGCGCCAGCAGCTTATCCCGGGGGGGCTACAATGAGCAGTTCTTC.

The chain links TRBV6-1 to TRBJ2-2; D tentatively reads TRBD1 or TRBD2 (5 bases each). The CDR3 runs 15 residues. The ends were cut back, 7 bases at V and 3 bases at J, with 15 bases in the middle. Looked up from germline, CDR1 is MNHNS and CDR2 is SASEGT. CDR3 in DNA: TGTGCCAGCAAGAAAGAGGGGCCCTACACCGGGGAGCTGTTTTTT. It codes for CASKKEGPYTGELFF.

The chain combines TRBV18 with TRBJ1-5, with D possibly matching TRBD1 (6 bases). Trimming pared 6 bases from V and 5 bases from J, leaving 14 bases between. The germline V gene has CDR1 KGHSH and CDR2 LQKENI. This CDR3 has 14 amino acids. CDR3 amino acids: CASSIQPGDQPQHF. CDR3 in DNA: TGTGCCAGCTCTATTCAGCCAGGGGATCAGCCCCAGCATTTT.

The CDR3 nucleotides are TGTGCCAGCAGCCCCTATGAGGGCGGCTACTATGGCTACACCTTC. Translating gives CASSPYEGGYYGYTF. The chain is built from TRBV7-2 and TRBJ1-2; no clear D. CDR3 length: 15 amino acids. V lost 5 bases to trimming and J lost 3 bases, with 16 bases between them. CDR1 and CDR2 (germline): SGHTA, FQGNSA.

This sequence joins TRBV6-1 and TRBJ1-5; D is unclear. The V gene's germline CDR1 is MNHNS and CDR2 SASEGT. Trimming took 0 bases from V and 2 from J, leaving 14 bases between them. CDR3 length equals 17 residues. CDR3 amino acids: CASSEAGWGDGNQPQHF. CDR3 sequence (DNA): TGTGCCAGCAGTGAAGCAGGATGGGGAGATGGCAATCAGCCCCAGCATTTT.

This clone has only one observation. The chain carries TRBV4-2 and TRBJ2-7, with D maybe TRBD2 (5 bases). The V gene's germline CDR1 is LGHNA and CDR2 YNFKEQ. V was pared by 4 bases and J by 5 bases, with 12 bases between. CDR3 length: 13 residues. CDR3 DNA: TGTGCCAGCAGCCCCAGGTTCGGGGACGAGCAGTACTTC. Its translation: CASSPRFGDEQYF.

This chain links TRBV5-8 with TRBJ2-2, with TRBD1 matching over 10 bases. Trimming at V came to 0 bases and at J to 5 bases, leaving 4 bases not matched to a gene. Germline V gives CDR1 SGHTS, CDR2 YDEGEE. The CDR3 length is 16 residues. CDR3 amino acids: CASSLGTGGRTGELFF. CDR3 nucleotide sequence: TGTGCCAGCAGCTTGGGGACAGGGGGTCGAACCGGGGAGCTGTTTTTT. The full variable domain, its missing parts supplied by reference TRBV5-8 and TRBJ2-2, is EAGVTQSPTHLIKTRGQQATLRCSPISGHTSVYWYQQALGLGLQFLLWYDEGEERNRGNFPPRFSGRQFPNYSSELNVNALELEDSALYLCASSLGTGGRTGELFFGEGSRLTVL.

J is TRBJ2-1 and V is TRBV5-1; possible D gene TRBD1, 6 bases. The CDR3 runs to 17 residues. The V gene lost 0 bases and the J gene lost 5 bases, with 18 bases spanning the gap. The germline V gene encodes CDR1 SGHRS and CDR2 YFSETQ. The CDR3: CASSLVPGHSHHNEQFF. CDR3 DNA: TGCGCCAGCAGCTTGGTACCGGGACACTCACACCACAATGAGCAGTTCTTC.

The CDR3 is CASIQAGGLDGELFF. In nucleotides, the CDR3 is TGTGCCAGCATCCAAGCGGGGGGGCTGGACGGGGAGCTGTTTTTT. The chain has TRBV6-6 and TRBJ2-2; 10 nucleotides align to TRBD2. The CDR3 spans 15 residues. CDR1 and CDR2 from the germline V gene are MNHNY and SVGAGI (reference sequence). Unmatched junction bases numbered 9, after V lost 7 bases and J lost 7 bases.

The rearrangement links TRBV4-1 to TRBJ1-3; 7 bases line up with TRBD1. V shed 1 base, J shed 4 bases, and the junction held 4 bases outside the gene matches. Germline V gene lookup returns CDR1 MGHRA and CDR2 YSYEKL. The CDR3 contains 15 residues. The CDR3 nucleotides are TGCGCCAGCAGCCAAGGAGCGGGACAGGGAAACACCATATATTTT. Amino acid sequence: CASSQGAGQGNTIYF.

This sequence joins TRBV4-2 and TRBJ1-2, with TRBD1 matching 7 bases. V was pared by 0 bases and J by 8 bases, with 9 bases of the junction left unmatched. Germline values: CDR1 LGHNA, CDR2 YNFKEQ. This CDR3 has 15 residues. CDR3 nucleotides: TGTGCCAGCAGCCAAGAAGGGGGCACGCTACGAGGCTACACCTTC. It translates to CASSQEGGTLRGYTF.

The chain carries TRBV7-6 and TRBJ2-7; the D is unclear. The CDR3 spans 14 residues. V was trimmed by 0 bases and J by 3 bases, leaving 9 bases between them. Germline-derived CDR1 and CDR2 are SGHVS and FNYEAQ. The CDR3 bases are TGTGCCAGCAGCTTAGCGATGAGCAGCTACGAGCAGTACTTC. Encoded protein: CASSLAMSSYEQYF.

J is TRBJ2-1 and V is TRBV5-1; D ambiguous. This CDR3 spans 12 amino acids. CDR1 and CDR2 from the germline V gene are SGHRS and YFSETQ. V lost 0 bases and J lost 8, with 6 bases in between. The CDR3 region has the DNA TGCGCCAGCAGCTTGGATGGGTATGAGCAGTTCTTC. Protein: CASSLDGYEQFF.

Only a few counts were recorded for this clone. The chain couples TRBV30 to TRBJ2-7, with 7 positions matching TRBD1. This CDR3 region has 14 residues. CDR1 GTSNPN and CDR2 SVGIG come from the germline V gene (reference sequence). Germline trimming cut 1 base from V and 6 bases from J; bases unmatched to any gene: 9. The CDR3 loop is CAWSGGRQGPEQYF. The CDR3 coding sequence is TGTGCCTGGAGTGGTGGAAGACAGGGACCCGAGCAGTACTTC.

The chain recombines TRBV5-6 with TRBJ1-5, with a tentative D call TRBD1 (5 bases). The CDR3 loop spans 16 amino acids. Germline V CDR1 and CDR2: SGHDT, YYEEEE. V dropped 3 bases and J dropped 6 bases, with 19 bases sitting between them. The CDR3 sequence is CASSSYGAASAQPQHF. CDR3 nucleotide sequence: TGTGCCAGCAGCTCCTATGGGGCAGCTTCCGCTCAGCCCCAGCATTTT. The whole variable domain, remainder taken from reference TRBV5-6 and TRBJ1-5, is DAGVTQSPTHLIKTRGQQVTLRCSPKSGHDTVSWYQQALGQGPQFIFQYYEEEERQRGNFPDRFSGHQFPNYSSELNVNALLLGDSALYLCASSSYGAASAQPQHFGDGTRLSIL.

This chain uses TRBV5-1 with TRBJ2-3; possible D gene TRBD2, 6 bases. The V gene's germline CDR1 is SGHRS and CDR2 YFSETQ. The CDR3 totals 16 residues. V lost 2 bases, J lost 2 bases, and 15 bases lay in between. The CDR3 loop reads CASSLPGTSITDTQYF. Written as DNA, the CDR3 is TGCGCCAGCAGCTTACCCGGGACTTCTATCACAGATACGCAGTATTTT.

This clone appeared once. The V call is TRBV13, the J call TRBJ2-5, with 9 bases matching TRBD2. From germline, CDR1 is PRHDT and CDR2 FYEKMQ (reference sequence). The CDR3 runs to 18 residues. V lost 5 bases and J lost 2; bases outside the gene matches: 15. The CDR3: CASSLVGATSGEQETQYF. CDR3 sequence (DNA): TGTGCCAGCAGCCTGGTTGGGGCGACTAGCGGTGAACAAGAGACCCAGTACTTC.

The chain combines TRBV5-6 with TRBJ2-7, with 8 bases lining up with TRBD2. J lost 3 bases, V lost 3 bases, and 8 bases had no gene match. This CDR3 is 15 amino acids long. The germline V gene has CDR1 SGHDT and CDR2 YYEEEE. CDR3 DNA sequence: TGTGCCAGCAGCTACGGGGGGGCCGGAAACTACGAGCAGTACTTC. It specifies CASSYGGAGNYEQYF.

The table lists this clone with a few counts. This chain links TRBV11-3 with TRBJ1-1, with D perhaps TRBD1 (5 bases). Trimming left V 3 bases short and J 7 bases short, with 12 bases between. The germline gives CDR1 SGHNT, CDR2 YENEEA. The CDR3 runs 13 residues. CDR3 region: CASSFRAGGEAFF. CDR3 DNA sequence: TGTGCCAGCAGCTTCAGGGCTGGGGGTGAAGCTTTCTTT.

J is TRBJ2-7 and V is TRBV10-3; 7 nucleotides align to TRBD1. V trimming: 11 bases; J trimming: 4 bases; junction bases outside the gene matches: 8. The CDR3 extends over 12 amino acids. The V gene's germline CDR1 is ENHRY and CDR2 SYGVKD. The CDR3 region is CASMEQGYEQYF. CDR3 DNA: TGTGCCTCGATGGAACAGGGGTACGAGCAGTACTTC.

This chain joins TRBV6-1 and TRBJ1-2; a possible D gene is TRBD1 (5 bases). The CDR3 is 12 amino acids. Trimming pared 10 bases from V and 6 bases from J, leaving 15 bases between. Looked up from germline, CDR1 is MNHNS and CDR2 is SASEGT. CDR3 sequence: CAMREGGDGYTF. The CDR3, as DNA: TGTGCCATGAGAGAGGGAGGGGATGGCTACACCTTC.